This TCR beta chain is drawn from a study of shared clonotypes between healthy human individuals. The V segment lost 6 bases and the J segment 1 base; nucleotides outside the gene matches: 6. The length of the CDR3 is 16 residues. CDR1 is SNHLY and CDR2 is FYNNEI in the germline V gene. Assay runs were performed at deep level. DNA at 200 ng, tens of thousands of T cell genomes, went into sorted-subset replicate PCRs. Produced via immunoSEQ multiplex PCR; TCRdb's table is partial and in-frame only. Seen here are 2 million to 2.5 million clones, more than 85% observed once, and the top ten hold under 0.45%.

This TCR was sampled from a man aged 18 to 30 in good health. Some clones in this sample may be carry-over from other donors' samples. Sequenced: naive CD4+ T cells from PBMCs. Subset given: CD45RA+ positively selected. The chain couples TRBV2 to TRBJ2-5; 12 nucleotides line up with TRBD2. The CDR3 region is CASRKTSGSLQETQYF. Written as DNA, the CDR3 is TGTGCCAGCAGGAAGACTAGCGGGAGCCTCCAAGAGACCCAGTACTTC.